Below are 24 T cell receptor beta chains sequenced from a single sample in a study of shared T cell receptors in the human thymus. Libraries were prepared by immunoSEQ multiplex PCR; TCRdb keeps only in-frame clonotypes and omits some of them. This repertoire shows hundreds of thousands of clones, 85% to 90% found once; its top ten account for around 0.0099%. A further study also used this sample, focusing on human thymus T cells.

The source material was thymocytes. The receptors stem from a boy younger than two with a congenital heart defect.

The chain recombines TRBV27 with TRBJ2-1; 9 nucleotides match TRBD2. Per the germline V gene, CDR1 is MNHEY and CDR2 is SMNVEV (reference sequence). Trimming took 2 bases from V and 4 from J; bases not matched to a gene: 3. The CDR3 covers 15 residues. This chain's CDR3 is CASSLVREGYNEQFF. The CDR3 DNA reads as TGTGCCAGCAGTTTAGTGCGGGAGGGTTACAATGAGCAGTTCTTC.

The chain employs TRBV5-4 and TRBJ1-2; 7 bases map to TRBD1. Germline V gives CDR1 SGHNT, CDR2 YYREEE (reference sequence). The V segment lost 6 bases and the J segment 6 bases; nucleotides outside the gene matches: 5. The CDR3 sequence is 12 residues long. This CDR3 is CASTLTGDGYTF. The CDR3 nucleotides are TGTGCCAGCACCTTAACAGGGGATGGCTACACCTTC.

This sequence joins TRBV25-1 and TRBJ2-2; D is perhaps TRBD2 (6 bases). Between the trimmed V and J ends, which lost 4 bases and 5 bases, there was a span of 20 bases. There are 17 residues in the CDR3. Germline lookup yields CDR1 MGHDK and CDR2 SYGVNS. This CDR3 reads CASSALVGEDPTGELFF. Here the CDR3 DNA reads TGTGCCAGCAGTGCTCTAGTGGGGGAGGACCCAACCGGGGAGCTGTTTTTT.

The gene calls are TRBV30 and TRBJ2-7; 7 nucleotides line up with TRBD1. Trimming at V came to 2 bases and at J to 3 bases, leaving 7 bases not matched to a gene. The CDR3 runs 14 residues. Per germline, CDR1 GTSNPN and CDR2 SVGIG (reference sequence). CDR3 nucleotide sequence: TGTGCCTGGAGTTCAGGACAGGAGCTCTACGAGCAGTACTTC. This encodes CAWSSGQELYEQYF.

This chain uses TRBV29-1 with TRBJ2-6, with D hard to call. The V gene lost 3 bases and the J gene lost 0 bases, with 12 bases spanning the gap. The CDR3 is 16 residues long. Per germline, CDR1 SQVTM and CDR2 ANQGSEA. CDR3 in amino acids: CSVDAAIDSGANVLTF. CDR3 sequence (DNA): TGCAGCGTTGATGCGGCGATCGACTCTGGGGCCAACGTCCTGACTTTC. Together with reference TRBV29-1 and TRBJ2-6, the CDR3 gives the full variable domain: SAVISQKPSRDICQRGTSLTIQCQVDSQVTMMFWYRQQPGQSLTLIATANQGSEATYESGFVIDKFPISRPNLTFSTLTVSNMSPEDSSIYLCSVDAAIDSGANVLTFGAGSRLTVL.

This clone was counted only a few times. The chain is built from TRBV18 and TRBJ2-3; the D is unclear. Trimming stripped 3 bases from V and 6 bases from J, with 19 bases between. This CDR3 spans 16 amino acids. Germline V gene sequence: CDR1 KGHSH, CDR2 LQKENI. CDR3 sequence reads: CASSPNRTPSEDTQYF. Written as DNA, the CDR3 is TGTGCCAGCTCACCCAACCGAACTCCTAGTGAGGATACGCAGTATTTT. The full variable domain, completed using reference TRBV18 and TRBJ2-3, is NAGVMQNPRHLVRRRGQEARLRCSPMKGHSHVYWYRQLPEEGLKFMVYLQKENIIDESGMPKERFSAEFPKEGPSILRIQQVVRGDSAAYFCASSPNRTPSEDTQYFGPGTRLTVL.

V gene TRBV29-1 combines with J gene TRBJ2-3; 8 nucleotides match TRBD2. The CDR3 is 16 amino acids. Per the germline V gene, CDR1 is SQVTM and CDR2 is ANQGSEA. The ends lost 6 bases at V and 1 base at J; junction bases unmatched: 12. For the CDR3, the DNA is TGCAGCGTCCGCGTCGGGAGGGTTTTGCGCACAGATACGCAGTATTTT. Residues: CSVRVGRVLRTDTQYF.

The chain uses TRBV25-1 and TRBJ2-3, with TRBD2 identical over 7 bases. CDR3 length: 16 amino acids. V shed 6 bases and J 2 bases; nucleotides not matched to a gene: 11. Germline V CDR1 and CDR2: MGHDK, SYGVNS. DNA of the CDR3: TGTGCCAGCAGCTATAAGTGGGGGGGGGACACAGATACGCAGTATTTT. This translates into CASSYKWGGDTDTQYF.

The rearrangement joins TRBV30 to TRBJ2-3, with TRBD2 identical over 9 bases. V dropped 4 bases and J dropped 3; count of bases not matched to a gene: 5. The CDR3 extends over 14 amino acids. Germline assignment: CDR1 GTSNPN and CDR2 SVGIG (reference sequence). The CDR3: CAWTPREGTDTQYF. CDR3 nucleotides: TGTGCCTGGACCCCGCGGGAGGGGACAGATACGCAGTATTTT. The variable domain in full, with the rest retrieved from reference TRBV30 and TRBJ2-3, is SQTIHQWPATLVQPVGSPLSLECTVEGTSNPNLYWYRQAAGRGLQLLFYSVGIGQISSEVPQNLSASRPQDRQFILSSKKLLLSDSGFYLCAWTPREGTDTQYFGPGTRLTVL.

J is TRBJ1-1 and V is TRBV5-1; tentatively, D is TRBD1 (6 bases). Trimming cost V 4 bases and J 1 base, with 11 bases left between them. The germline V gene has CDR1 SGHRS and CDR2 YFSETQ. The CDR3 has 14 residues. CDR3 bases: TGCGCCAGCAGCGGAGGACAGCAGAACACTGAAGCTTTCTTT. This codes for CASSGGQQNTEAFF.

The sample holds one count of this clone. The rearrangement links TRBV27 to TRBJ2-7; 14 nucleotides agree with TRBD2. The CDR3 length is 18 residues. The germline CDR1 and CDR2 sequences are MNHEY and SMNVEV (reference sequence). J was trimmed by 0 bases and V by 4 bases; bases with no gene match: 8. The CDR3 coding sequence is TGTGCCAGCAGTTGGGGGGGGACTAGCGGGAGTTCCTCCTACGAGCAGTACTTC. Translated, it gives CASSWGGTSGSSSYEQYF.

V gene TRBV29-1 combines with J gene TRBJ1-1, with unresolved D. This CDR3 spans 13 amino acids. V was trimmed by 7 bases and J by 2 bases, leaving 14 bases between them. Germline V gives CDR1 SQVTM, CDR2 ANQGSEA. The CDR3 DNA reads TGCAGCGAAATGCCGCGGGTAAACACTGAAGCTTTCTTT. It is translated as CSEMPRVNTEAFF.

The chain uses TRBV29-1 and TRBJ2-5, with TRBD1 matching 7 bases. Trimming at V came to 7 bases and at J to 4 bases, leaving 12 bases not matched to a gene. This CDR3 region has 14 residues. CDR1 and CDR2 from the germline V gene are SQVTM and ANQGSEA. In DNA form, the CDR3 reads TGCAGCGGTTGTGAGGGGGCTTATCGAGAGACCCAGTACTTC. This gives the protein CSGCEGAYRETQYF.

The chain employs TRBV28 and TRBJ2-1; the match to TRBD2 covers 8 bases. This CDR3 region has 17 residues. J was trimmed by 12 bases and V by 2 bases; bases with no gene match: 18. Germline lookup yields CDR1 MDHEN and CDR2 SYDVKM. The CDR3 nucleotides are TGTGCCAGCAGTTTACGCGCGCGGGGGCGGGGGGAGGTGGGGCAGTTCTTC. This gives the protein CASSLRARGRGEVGQFF.

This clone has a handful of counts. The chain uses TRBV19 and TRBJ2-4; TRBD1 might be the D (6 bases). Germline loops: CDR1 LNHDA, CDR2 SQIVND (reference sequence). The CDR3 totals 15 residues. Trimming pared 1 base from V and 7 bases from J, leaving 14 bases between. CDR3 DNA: TGTGCCAGTAGTATAGGAACAGGGTGGAGGAACATTCAGTACTTC. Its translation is CASSIGTGWRNIQYF.

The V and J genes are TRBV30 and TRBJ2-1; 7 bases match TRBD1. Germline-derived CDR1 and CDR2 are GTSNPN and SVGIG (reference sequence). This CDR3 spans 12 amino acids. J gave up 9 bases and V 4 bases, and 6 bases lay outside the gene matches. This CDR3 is CAWTTQGVEQFF. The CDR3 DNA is TGTGCCTGGACCACCCAGGGGGTTGAGCAGTTCTTC.

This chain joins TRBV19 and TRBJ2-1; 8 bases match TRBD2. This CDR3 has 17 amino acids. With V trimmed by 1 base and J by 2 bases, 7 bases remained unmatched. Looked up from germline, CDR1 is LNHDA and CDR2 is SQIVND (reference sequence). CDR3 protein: CASSIGGREAPYNEQFF. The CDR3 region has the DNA TGTGCCAGTAGTATAGGGGGGCGGGAGGCGCCCTACAATGAGCAGTTCTTC.

The DNA of the CDR3 is TGCGCCAGCAGCCAAGAAGGGAGAGGGGAGGACTACGAGCAGTACTTC. It specifies CASSQEGRGEDYEQYF. The chain is built from TRBV4-1 and TRBJ2-5; tentative D call: TRBD2 (6 bases). The J call is doubtful: the DNA matches TRBJ2-7 better. This CDR3 is 16 amino acids long. Germline V gene sequence: CDR1 MGHRA, CDR2 YSYEKL.

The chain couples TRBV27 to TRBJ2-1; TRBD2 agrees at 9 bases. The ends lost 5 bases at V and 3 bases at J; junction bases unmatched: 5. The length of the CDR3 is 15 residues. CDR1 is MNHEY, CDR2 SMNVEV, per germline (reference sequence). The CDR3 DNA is TGTGCCAGCAGTACCCGACTAGCGGACTACAATGAGCAGTTCTTC. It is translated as CASSTRLADYNEQFF.

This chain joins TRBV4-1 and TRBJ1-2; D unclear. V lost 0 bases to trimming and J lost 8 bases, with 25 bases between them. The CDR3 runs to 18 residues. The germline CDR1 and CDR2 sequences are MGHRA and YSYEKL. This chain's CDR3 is CASSQEISSSLFKIGYTF. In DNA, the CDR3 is TGCGCCAGCAGCCAAGAAATCTCGAGTTCCCTCTTTAAGATAGGCTACACCTTC.

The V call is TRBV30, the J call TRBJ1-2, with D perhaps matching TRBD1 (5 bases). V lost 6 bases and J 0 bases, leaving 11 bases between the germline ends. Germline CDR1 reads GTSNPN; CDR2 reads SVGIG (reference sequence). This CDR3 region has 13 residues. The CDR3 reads CACRPQANYGYTF. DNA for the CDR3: TGTGCCTGCCGCCCACAGGCTAACTATGGCTACACCTTC.

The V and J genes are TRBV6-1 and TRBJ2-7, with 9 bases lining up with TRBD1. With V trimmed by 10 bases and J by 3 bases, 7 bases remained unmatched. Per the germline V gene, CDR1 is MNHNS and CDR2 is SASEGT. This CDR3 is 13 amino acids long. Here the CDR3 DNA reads TGTGCCATCCGGACAGGGGTGGTCTACGAGCAGTACTTC. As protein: CAIRTGVVYEQYF.

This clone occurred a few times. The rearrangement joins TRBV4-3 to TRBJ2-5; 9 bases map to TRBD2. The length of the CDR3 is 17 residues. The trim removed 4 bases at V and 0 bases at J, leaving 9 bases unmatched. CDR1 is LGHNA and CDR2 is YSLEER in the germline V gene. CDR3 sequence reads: CASSRDALAGYQETQYF. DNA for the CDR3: TGCGCCAGCAGCCGAGATGCCCTAGCGGGGTACCAAGAGACCCAGTACTTC.

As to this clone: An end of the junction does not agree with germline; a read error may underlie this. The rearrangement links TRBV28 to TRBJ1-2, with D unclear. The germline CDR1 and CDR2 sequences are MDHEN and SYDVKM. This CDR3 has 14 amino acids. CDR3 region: CASSLLAAGVGYTF. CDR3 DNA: TGTGCCAGCAGCTTATTGGCCGCAGGCGTTGGCTACACCTTC.